The entry below describes one T cell receptor (beta chain). Its cognate antigen is unknown. Profiling relied on immunoSEQ multiplex PCR, and the TCRdb table lists in-frame clones only, not all of them. Altogether 55,000 to 90,000 clones are present, 80% to 90% being singletons, with the ten largest covering approximately 3%. The sample is drawn from a study of OX40 agonist ivuxolimab in advanced cancers. General study points: Mean expanded clone counts were higher in CD8+ than CD4+ T cells.

Trimming removed 3 bases from V and 0 bases from J; junction bases left unmatched: 5. CDR1 and CDR2 (germline): PRHDT, FYEKMQ (reference sequence). This CDR3 region has 17 residues. The source was CD4+ or CD8+ T cells sorted from blood, collected in a trial of the OX40 agonist ivuxolimab. The receptor comes from an adult with an advanced solid tumor such as melanoma, head and neck, liver or kidney cancer. The chain carries TRBV13 and TRBJ1-3, with 10 bases matching TRBD1. The CDR3 protein is CASSFPDRGLSGNTIYF. The CDR3 nucleotides read TGTGCCAGCAGCTTCCCAGACAGGGGGCTCTCTGGAAACACCATATATTTT.